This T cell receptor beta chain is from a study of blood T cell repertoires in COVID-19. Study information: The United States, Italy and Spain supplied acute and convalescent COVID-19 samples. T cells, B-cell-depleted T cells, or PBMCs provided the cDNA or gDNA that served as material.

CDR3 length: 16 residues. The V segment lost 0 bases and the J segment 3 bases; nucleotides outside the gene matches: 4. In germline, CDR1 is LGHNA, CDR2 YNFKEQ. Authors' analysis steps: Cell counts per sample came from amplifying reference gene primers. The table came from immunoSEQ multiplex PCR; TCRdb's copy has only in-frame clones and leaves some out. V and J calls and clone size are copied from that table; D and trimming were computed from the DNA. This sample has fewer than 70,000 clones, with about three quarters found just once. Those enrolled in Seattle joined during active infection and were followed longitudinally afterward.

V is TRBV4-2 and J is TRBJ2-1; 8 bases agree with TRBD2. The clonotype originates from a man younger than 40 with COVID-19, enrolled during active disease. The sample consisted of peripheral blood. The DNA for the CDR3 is TGTGCCAGCAGCCAAGACCCGGGGGGGAACTACAATGAGCAGTTCTTC. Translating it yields CASSQDPGGNYNEQFF.